This note documents a single T cell receptor beta chain sequence. A junction end diverges from the germline sequence, so it may reflect a read error. Clones were sequenced by immunoSEQ multiplex PCR, and TCRdb holds only the in-frame ones, with some missing. The repertoire consists of some 220,000 clones, with around 85% occurring once and the leading ten covering 3.1%. The CDR3 runs to 15 residues. From germline, CDR1 is MNHNS and CDR2 SASEGT. The data were obtained in a study of blood T cell repertoires in COVID-19. About the study: The origin of the acute and convalescent COVID-19 samples was the United States, Italy and Spain. From T cells, B-cell-depleted T cells, or PBMCs came the material, which was cDNA or gDNA.

Enrollees, about 18 to 95 years old, lived in 24 US areas. Input material: PBMCs or T cells enriched from blood (not recorded which). The TCR was taken from a woman aged 45-59 years in a cohort exposed to, infected with or recovered from COVID-19 (not recorded which). The chain links TRBV6-1 to TRBJ1-5; unclear D gene. This CDR3 reads CASREGSRSYQPQHF. CDR3 in DNA: TGTGCCAGCAGAGAAGGTTCCAGGTCGTATCAGCCCCAGCATTTT.